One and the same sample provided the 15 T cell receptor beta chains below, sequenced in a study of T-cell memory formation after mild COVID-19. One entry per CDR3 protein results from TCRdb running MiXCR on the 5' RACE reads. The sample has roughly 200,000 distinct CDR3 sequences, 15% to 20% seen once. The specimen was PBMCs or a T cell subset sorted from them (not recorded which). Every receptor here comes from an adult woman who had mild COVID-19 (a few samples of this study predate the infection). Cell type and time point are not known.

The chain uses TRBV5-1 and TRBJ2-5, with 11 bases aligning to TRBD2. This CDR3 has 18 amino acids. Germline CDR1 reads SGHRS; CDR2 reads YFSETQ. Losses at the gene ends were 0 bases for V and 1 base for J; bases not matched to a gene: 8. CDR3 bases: TGCGCCAGCAGCTTGGAGGGCCTAGCGGGGGGAATCCAAGAGACCCAGTACTTC. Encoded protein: CASSLEGLAGGIQETQYF.

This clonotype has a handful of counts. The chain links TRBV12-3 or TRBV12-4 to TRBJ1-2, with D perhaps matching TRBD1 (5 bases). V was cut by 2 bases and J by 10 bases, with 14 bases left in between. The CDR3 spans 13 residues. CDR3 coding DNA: TGTGCCAGCAGTTTAAACGGGGGATTCTTCTACACCTTC. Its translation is CASSLNGGFFYTF.

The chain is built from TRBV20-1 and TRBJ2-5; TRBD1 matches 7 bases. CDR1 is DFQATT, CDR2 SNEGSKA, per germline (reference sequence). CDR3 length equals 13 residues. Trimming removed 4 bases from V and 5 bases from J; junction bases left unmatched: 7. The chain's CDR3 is CSATRQGPETQYF. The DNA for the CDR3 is TGCAGTGCTACCCGACAGGGTCCCGAGACCCAGTACTTC.

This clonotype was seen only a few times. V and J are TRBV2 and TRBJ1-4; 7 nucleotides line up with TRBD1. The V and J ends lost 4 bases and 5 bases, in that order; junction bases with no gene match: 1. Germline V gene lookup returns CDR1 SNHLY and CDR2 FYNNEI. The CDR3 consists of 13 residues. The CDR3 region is CASSGRGNEKLFF. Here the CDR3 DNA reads TGTGCCAGCAGTGGCAGGGGGAATGAAAAACTGTTTTTT.

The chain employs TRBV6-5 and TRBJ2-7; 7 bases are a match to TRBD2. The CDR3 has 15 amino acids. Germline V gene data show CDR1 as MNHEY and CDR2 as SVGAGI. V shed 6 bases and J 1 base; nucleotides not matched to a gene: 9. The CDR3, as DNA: TGTGCCAGCAGCGCCGGGCTAGCGGCGTCCTACGAGCAGTACTTC. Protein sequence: CASSAGLAASYEQYF.

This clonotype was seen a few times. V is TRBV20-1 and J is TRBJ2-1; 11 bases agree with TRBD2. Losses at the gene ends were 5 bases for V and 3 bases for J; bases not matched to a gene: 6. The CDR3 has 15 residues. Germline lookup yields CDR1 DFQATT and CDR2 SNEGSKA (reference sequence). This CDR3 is CSAALLAGVYNEQFF. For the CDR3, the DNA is TGCAGTGCTGCACTACTAGCGGGAGTCTACAATGAGCAGTTCTTC.

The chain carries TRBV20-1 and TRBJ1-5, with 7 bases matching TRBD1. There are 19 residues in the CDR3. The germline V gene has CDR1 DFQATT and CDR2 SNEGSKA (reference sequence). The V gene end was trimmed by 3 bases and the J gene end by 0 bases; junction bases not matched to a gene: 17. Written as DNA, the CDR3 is TGCAGTGCTAGTCCATACCCTAGGACAGGCAATTATAGCAATCAGCCCCAGCATTTT. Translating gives CSASPYPRTGNYSNQPQHF.

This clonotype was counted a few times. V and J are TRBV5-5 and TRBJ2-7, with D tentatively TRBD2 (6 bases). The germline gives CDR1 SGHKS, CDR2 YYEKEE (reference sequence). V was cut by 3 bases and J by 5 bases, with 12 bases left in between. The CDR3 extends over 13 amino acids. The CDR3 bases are TGTGCCAGCAGCTCTCCCTCGGGAGACGAGCAGTACTTC. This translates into CASSSPSGDEQYF.

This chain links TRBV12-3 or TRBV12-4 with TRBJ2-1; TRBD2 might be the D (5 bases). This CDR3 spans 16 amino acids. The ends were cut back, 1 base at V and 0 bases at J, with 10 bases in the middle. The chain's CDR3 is CASSLGADSSYNEQFF. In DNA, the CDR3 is TGTGCCAGCAGTTTAGGAGCGGATAGCTCCTACAATGAGCAGTTCTTC.

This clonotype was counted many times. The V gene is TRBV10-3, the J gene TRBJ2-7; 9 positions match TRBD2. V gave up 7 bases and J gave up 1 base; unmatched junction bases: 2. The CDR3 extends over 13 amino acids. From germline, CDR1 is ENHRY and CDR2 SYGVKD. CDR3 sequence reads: CAINAGGSYEQYF. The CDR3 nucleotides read TGTGCCATCAATGCGGGGGGGTCCTACGAGCAGTACTTC.

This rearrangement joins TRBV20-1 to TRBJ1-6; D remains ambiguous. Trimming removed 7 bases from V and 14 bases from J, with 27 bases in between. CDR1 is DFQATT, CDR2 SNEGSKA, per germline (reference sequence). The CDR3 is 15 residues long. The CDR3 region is CSVRNQFIPGDSLHF. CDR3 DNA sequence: TGCAGTGTCAGGAATCAGTTTATCCCCGGAGATTCCCTCCACTTT.

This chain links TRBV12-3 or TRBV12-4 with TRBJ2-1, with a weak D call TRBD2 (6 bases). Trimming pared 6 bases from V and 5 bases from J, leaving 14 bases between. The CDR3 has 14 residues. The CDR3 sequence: CASRSRTGDNEQFF. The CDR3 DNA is TGTGCCAGCAGATCCAGGACGGGGGACAATGAGCAGTTCTTC.

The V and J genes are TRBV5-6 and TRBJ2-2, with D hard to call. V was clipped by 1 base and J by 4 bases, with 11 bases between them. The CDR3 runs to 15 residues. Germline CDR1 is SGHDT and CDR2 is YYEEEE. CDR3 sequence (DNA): TGTGCCAGCAGCTTGTCTCCCACCCGCACCGGGGAGCTGTTTTTT. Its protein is CASSLSPTRTGELFF. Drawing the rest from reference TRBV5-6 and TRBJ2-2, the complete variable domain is DAGVTQSPTHLIKTRGQQVTLRCSPKSGHDTVSWYQQALGQGPQFIFQYYEEEERQRGNFPDRFSGHQFPNYSSELNVNALLLGDSALYLCASSLSPTRTGELFFGEGSRLTVL.

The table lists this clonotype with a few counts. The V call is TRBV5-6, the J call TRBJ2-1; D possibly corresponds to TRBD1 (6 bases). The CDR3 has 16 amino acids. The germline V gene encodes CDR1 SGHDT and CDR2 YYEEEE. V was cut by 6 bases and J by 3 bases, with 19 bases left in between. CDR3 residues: CASNPGSRGSYNEQFF. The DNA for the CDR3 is TGTGCCAGCAACCCCGGGTCCAGGGGCAGCTACAATGAGCAGTTCTTC. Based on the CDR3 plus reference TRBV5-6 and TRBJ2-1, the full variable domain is DAGVTQSPTHLIKTRGQQVTLRCSPKSGHDTVSWYQQALGQGPQFIFQYYEEEERQRGNFPDRFSGHQFPNYSSELNVNALLLGDSALYLCASNPGSRGSYNEQFFGPGTRLTVL.

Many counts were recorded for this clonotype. As DNA, the CDR3 is TGTGCCAGCAGCTTAGCAGGGGTGGGGACCTACGAGCAGTACTTC. The encoded protein is CASSLAGVGTYEQYF. The rearrangement links TRBV7-2 to TRBJ2-7; maybe TRBD1 (5 bases). CDR1 and CDR2 (germline): SGHTA, FQGNSA. V was trimmed by 0 bases and J by 2 bases, leaving 11 bases between them. CDR3 length: 15 residues.